This TCR beta chain was retrieved from a study of cytomegalovirus exposure and HLA in healthy donors. Points from the study as a whole: V- and J-gene trimming of TCR beta was linked (in a later analysis) to a missense DCLRE1C variant.

The donors gave bone marrow, and they were healthy. On this clone: Its cognate antigen is unknown.

Use of 60 Vbeta and 13 Jbeta primers characterized the PCR. Sequencing used immunoSEQ multiplex PCR; TCRdb keeps in-frame clones, though not all of them. The profile shows approximately 90,000 clones, approximately 7.7% of them singletons. Germline V CDR1 and CDR2: MDHEN, SYDVKM. Trimming took off 7 bases at V and 3 bases at J, with 16 bases between the two ends. The CDR3 is 14 amino acids. Sequencing was carried out using PBMCs. The TCR comes from a man between 45 and 60 years old in good health and CMV-seronegative. This chain connects TRBV28 to TRBJ2-7; no clear D gene. The CDR3 loop reads CASTIPARNYEQYF. DNA of the CDR3: TGTGCCAGCACGATCCCGGCTAGGAACTACGAGCAGTACTTC.